These T cell receptor beta chains were read from a single sample in a study of blood T cell repertoires in COVID-19. Produced via immunoSEQ multiplex PCR; TCRdb's table is partial and in-frame only. The repertoire holds over 200,000 clones, with 88% as singletons. The sequenced sample was peripheral blood. Receptors were obtained from a woman in her sixties or seventies with acute or convalescent COVID-19. Each CDR3 is given with its conserved first and last residue. D genes are given only for firm matches. Clone size appears in some rows only: once, few, many, or a class for an expanded clone.

clone_size j_call v_call d_call cdr3_nt cdr3_aa
NA TRBJ1-2 TRBV4-1 NA TGCGCCAGCAGCCAAGATCTAGATCTAAACTATGGCTACACCTTC CASSQDLDLNYGYTF
NA TRBJ1-2 TRBV2 TRBD1 TGTGCCAGCATTAGGACAGGGGTCTATGGCTACACCTTC CASIRTGVYGYTF
NA TRBJ2-3 TRBV18 NA TGTGCCAGCTCACCACTGGGGGCGGGCGCAGATACGCAGTATTTT CASSPLGAGADTQYF
NA TRBJ2-1 TRBV6-1 TRBD2 TGTGCCAGCAGTGAACGCCGGGAGGGAAGAAACTACAATGAGCAGTTCTTC CASSERREGRNYNEQFF
NA TRBJ2-7 TRBV5-1 TRBD1 TGCGCCAGCAGCTTGGCCGGGACAGGGACCTACGAGCAGTACTTC CASSLAGTGTYEQYF
NA TRBJ1-5 TRBV2 NA TGTGCCAGCAGAGACCCAGGGGCTCAGCCCCAGCATTTT CASRDPGAQPQHF
NA TRBJ1-6 TRBV7-9 TRBD1 TGTGCCAGCAGCTTAGAGTCAGGGGGCATACCCCTCCACTTT CASSLESGGIPLHF
NA TRBJ1-6 TRBV5-6 TRBD1 TGTGCCAGCAGCGTGGGACAGGGATCGTTGAATTCACCCCTCCACTTT CASSVGQGSLNSPLHF
once TRBJ2-1 TRBV9 NA TGTGCCAGCAGCGCCCGGGACACCTACAATGAGCAGTTCTTC CASSARDTYNEQFF
few TRBJ2-2 TRBV5-4 TRBD1 TGTGCCAGCAGCTTATTACAGGGGCCAGAACTCACCGGGGAGCTGTTTTTT CASSLLQGPELTGELFF
NA TRBJ1-2 TRBV4-2 TRBD1 TGTGCCAGCAGCCGAGACCGGGACAGGGGGCCTGGCTACACCTTC CASSRDRDRGPGYTF